These T cell receptor beta chains were read from a single sample in a study of cytomegalovirus exposure and HLA in healthy donors. The table came from immunoSEQ multiplex PCR; TCRdb's copy has only in-frame clones and leaves some out. There are approximately 110,000 clones in the sample; around 69% occur only once, and 8.2% lies in the top ten. Sequencing used PBMCs. The receptors were sampled from a woman aged 40 to 55 in good health and CMV-seropositive. Each CDR3 is given with its conserved first and last residue.

j_gene	v_gene	CDR3aa
TRBJ2-3	TRBV23-1	CASGGTGVCTDTQYF
TRBJ1-2	TRBV6-1	CASSVRQGTYGYTF
TRBJ1-5	TRBV2	CASSRDRGPNQPQHF
TRBJ2-2	TRBV7-2	CASSIGGNTGELFF
TRBJ1-6	TRBV11-2	CASSFSSGENSPLHF
TRBJ1-1	TRBV15	CATSRDRGGFRMNTEAFF
TRBJ2-5	TRBV7-2	CASSLSGGKGEETQYF
TRBJ1-1	TRBV5-1	CASSPDQDTEAFF
TRBJ1-2	TRBV6-5	CASSYKGQGPYGYTF
TRBJ2-5	TRBV6-5	CASSTGGGGETQYF
TRBJ1-2	TRBV19	CASSIEADYGYTF
TRBJ1-1	TRBV12-5	CASGLARPNTEAFF
TRBJ2-3	TRBV11-3	CASSLERGDTQYF
TRBJ1-1	TRBV6-5	CASNSEKNTEAFF
TRBJ2-3	TRBV7-2	CASSILRDTDTQYF
TRBJ2-5	TRBV2	CASSESGGLGETQYF
TRBJ2-7	TRBV10-3	CAIKDRGRDYEQYF
TRBJ1-3	TRBV7-6	CASSLRTAGNTIYF
TRBJ2-2	TRBV5-4	CASSRESRPGELFF
TRBJ2-5	TRBV6-6	CASSYSASQETQYF
TRBJ2-7	TRBV7-9	CASSPTQAGLLEQYF
TRBJ2-6	TRBV10-3	CAISESGRGNSGANVLTF
TRBJ2-7	TRBV29-1	CSVEKAQGAPYEQYF
TRBJ1-2	TRBV9	CASSAGTGGASTGGYGYTF
TRBJ2-7	TRBV18	CASSPGTGDEQYF
TRBJ2-1	TRBV5-6	CASSLRTGWMEQFF
TRBJ2-7	TRBV10-3	CAISETSGGNEQYF
TRBJ1-2	TRBV4-1	CASSHLSGTDYEGYTF
TRBJ2-5	TRBV19	CASSMYQNQETQYF
TRBJ1-6	TRBV5-1	CASSLAQGAGNSPLHF
TRBJ2-7	TRBV7-2	CASSLGAGSSYEQYF
TRBJ2-3	TRBV2	CASSAENTDTQYF
TRBJ1-2	TRBV2	CASSEEAGGNYGYTF
TRBJ2-2	TRBV7-9	CASSFSTGELFF
TRBJ1-3	TRBV7-8	CASSLRPRDRGLSGNTIYF
TRBJ2-4	TRBV4-1	CASSQDGVKTKNIQYF
TRBJ1-2	TRBV19	CASSIQGANYGYTF
TRBJ1-1	TRBV5-1	CASSLNGGNTEAFF
TRBJ1-1	TRBV7-9	CASSLGWGANTEAFF
TRBJ1-5	TRBV18	CASSPRRGGQPQHF
TRBJ2-1	TRBV7-8	CASSSTRVSYNEQFF
TRBJ1-2	TRBV5-4	CASSLAGRGDGYTF
TRBJ1-1	TRBV6-5	CASRSPQGLNTEAFF
TRBJ1-2	TRBV5-1	CASSASGTASYGYTF
TRBJ1-2	TRBV4-3	CASSQAGQYGYTF
TRBJ1-5	TRBV2	CASSAGGRGQPQHF
TRBJ2-7	TRBV7-9	CASSSPGGFEQYF
TRBJ2-5	TRBV7-2	CASSPTRGTSGGAETQYF
TRBJ1-5	TRBV7-9	CASSFTSNQPQHF
TRBJ2-1	TRBV11-3	CASSLASGGRGNEQFF
TRBJ1-5	TRBV7-9	CASSSTGNQPQHF
TRBJ2-3	TRBV9	CASSVNGGPSADTQYF
TRBJ1-1	TRBV9	CASSVEAGLNTEAFF
TRBJ1-1	TRBV4-1	CASSLSQGTEAFF
TRBJ2-3	TRBV9	CASSVGEDTQYF